A single sample gave rise to the 22 T cell receptor beta chains below, sequenced in a study of early stage breast cancer tumors. This table comes from immunoSEQ multiplex PCR, and its TCRdb copy is limited to in-frame clones, with some not included. This sample has under 45,000 clones, with 65% to 75% found just once. Sequencing used blood. Receptors were obtained from a person in their sixties or seventies with breast cancer.

The chain joins TRBV4-2 to TRBJ1-1, with D possibly TRBD1 on 5 matching bases. CDR1 and CDR2 (germline): LGHNA, YNFKEQ. This CDR3 is built from 15 residues. V was pared by 4 bases and J by 0 bases, with 12 bases between. The CDR3 region is CASSPGRGVNTEAFF. As DNA, the CDR3 is TGTGCCAGCAGCCCTGGGCGGGGGGTGAACACTGAAGCTTTCTTT.

The V gene is TRBV7-9, the J gene TRBJ1-6, with D tentatively TRBD1 (5 bases). The CDR3 has 19 residues. CDR1 and CDR2 from the germline V gene are SEHNR and FQNEAQ (reference sequence). V was trimmed by 1 base and J by 0 bases, leaving 16 bases between them. CDR3 amino acids: CASSLGVSTASSYNSPLHF. DNA of the CDR3: TGTGCCAGCAGCTTAGGCGTCTCGACAGCGAGCTCCTATAATTCACCCCTCCACTTT.

The rearrangement joins TRBV15 to TRBJ1-2; a possible D gene is TRBD1 (6 bases). V was pared by 1 base and J by 4 bases, with 13 bases between. The germline V gene encodes CDR1 LNHNV and CDR2 YYDKDF (reference sequence). The CDR3 sequence is 15 residues long. CDR3 DNA: TGTGCCACCAGCAGAGCTATGGACAGATCCTATGGCTACACCTTC. Translation: CATSRAMDRSYGYTF.

The chain employs TRBV28 and TRBJ1-2; D remains ambiguous. V was pared by 5 bases and J by 7 bases, with 8 bases between. In germline, CDR1 is MDHEN, CDR2 SYDVKM. CDR3 size: 11 residues. CDR3 protein: CASSRAGGYTF. CDR3 coding DNA: TGTGCCAGCAGTCGAGCGGGTGGCTACACCTTC.

This clone turned up a few times. This chain joins TRBV27 and TRBJ2-6; 7 positions agree with TRBD2. Trimming at V came to 6 bases and at J to 0 bases, leaving 5 bases not matched to a gene. Germline CDR1 MNHEY, CDR2 SMNVEV (reference sequence). The CDR3 contains 16 residues. Here the CDR3 reads CASRLAVSSGANVLTF. The CDR3 DNA reads as TGTGCCAGCAGGCTAGCGGTTTCCTCTGGGGCCAACGTCCTGACTTTC.

V usage is TRBV4-1 and J usage is TRBJ2-3; D not resolved. Per germline, CDR1 MGHRA and CDR2 YSYEKL. The germline V and J ends were trimmed by 4 bases and 1 base, with 12 bases remaining between them. This CDR3 is built from 15 residues. DNA for the CDR3: TGCGCCAGCAGCCCTCCTGCTATCGGCACAGATACGCAGTATTTT. Its translation is CASSPPAIGTDTQYF.

This clone has just a few counts. This sequence joins TRBV15 and TRBJ2-5; D is unclear. Looked up from germline, CDR1 is LNHNV and CDR2 is YYDKDF (reference sequence). The CDR3 has 15 amino acids. Between the trimmed V and J ends, which lost 3 bases and 3 bases, there was a span of 14 bases. The DNA of the CDR3 is TGTGCCACCAGCAGGGCGGTGGGCAGTGAAGAGACCCAGTACTTC. Its translation: CATSRAVGSEETQYF.

The chain employs TRBV4-1 and TRBJ2-1, with a tentative D call TRBD2 (6 bases). The germline V and J ends were trimmed by 0 bases and 5 bases, with 17 bases remaining between them. The CDR3 covers 17 residues. Germline-derived CDR1 and CDR2 are MGHRA and YSYEKL. The CDR3 bases are TGCGCCAGCAGCCAAGATGTGTGGGGGGTGGGAAACAATGAGCAGTTCTTC. Its translation: CASSQDVWGVGNNEQFF.

The V call is TRBV19, the J call TRBJ2-6; D gene ambiguous. From germline, CDR1 is LNHDA and CDR2 SQIVND (reference sequence). V lost 8 bases and J lost 0, with 5 bases in between. The CDR3 spans 13 residues. DNA for the CDR3: TGTGCCAGTTGGTTCTCTGGGGCCAACGTCCTGACTTTC. Amino acids: CASWFSGANVLTF.

The V and J genes are TRBV9 and TRBJ2-5; TRBD2 matches at 8 bases. The J segment lost 2 bases and the V segment lost 0 bases, leaving 3 bases of the junction unmatched. This CDR3 is 15 amino acids long. Germline assignment: CDR1 SGDLS and CDR2 YYNGEE. CDR3 region: CASSVDGGGQETQYF. The DNA for the CDR3 is TGTGCCAGCAGCGTAGATGGCGGGGGGCAAGAGACCCAGTACTTC.

The genes are TRBV11-2 and TRBJ1-2; D might be TRBD1 (6 bases). The CDR3 sequence is 15 residues long. In germline, CDR1 is SGHAT, CDR2 FQNNGV. With 5 bases removed from V and 8 bases from J, the gap between germline ends came to 21 bases. CDR3 coding DNA: TGTGCCAGCAGCCCCACACAGGGATCCGGAGGAGGCTACACCTTC. Protein product: CASSPTQGSGGGYTF.

Judged by abundance, this clone is medium-sized. The chain carries TRBV6-1 and TRBJ1-6; no clear D gene. The germline V gene has CDR1 MNHNS and CDR2 SASEGT. The CDR3 consists of 14 residues. Trimming left V 4 bases short and J 5 bases short, with 9 bases between. The CDR3 sequence is CASSAITDNSPLHF. For the CDR3, the DNA is TGTGCCAGCAGTGCGATAACAGATAATTCACCCCTCCACTTT.

The CDR3 region is CASSLMENYEQYF. The DNA for the CDR3 is TGTGCCAGCAGCTTAATGGAAAACTACGAGCAGTACTTC. The chain joins TRBV7-8 to TRBJ2-7; D call uncertain. The germline gives CDR1 SGHVS, CDR2 FQNEAQ. Trimming took 2 bases from V and 3 from J, leaving 8 bases between them. There are 13 residues in the CDR3.

V is TRBV11-2 and J is TRBJ2-7; TRBD2 is a possible D gene (5 bases). Germline V lookup: CDR1 SGHAT, CDR2 FQNNGV. V was shortened by 5 bases and J by 3 bases, with 11 bases between the two germline ends. There are 13 residues in the CDR3. DNA of the CDR3: TGTGCCAGCAGCCTCGGGAATAACTACGAGCAGTACTTC. This encodes CASSLGNNYEQYF.

This clone turned up a few times. The CDR3 DNA follows: TGTGCCAGTAGCCTAAGGGAGAACTATGGCTACACCTTC. It codes for CASSLRENYGYTF. The chain has TRBV19 and TRBJ1-2; D uncertain. V was trimmed by 6 bases and J by 2 bases, leaving 10 bases between them. Germline V lookup: CDR1 LNHDA, CDR2 SQIVND (reference sequence). This CDR3 contains 13 residues.

Only one count was recorded for this clone. The chain joins TRBV27 to TRBJ1-2; 7 nucleotides match TRBD1. Losses at the gene ends were 2 bases for V and 7 bases for J; bases not matched to a gene: 4. Germline-derived CDR1 and CDR2 are MNHEY and SMNVEV (reference sequence). The CDR3 has 13 residues. The CDR3 DNA follows: TGTGCCAGCAGTTTAGTACAGGGGTTTGGCTACACCTTC. It codes for CASSLVQGFGYTF.

V is TRBV4-1 and J is TRBJ2-1, with 7 nucleotides matching TRBD1. J was trimmed by 4 bases and V by 2 bases; bases with no gene match: 8. The CDR3 totals 16 residues. Per the germline V gene, CDR1 is MGHRA and CDR2 is YSYEKL. The CDR3 region has the DNA TGCGCCAGCAGCCAACCGGACAGGAAATTATACAATGAGCAGTTCTTC. Encoded protein: CASSQPDRKLYNEQFF.

The chain joins TRBV19 to TRBJ2-5; 11 positions agree with TRBD1. J lost 5 bases, V lost 9 bases, and 8 bases had no gene match. The germline CDR1 and CDR2 sequences are LNHDA and SQIVND (reference sequence). This CDR3 comprises 14 residues. CDR3 sequence reads: CASKGQGGGETQYF. The CDR3 coding sequence is TGTGCCAGCAAGGGACAGGGGGGCGGCGAGACCCAGTACTTC.

This clone was detected once. In nucleotides, the CDR3 is TGTGCCAGCAGCCCAACTAGCGGGCGCACCCACAATGAGCAGTTCTTC. This sequence encodes CASSPTSGRTHNEQFF. The V call is TRBV14, the J call TRBJ2-1; TRBD2 matches 9 bases. Losses at the gene ends were 4 bases for V and 5 bases for J; bases not matched to a gene: 9. Germline values: CDR1 SGHDN, CDR2 FVKESK. The CDR3 has 16 amino acids.

The V call is TRBV5-4, the J call TRBJ1-1; D is unclear. The CDR3 has 17 amino acids. V was clipped by 2 bases and J by 4 bases, with 21 bases between them. Germline lookup yields CDR1 SGHNT and CDR2 YYREEE (reference sequence). Written as DNA, the CDR3 is TGTGCCAGCAGCTTTCTAGCAGGCTCCCTTTTGGGCACTGAAGCTTTCTTT. Encoded protein: CASSFLAGSLLGTEAFF.

The chain recombines TRBV27 with TRBJ2-3, with TRBD1 matching 11 bases. This CDR3 has 16 amino acids. The V gene end was trimmed by 5 bases and the J gene end by 6 bases; junction bases not matched to a gene: 10. Germline V gene data show CDR1 as MNHEY and CDR2 as SMNVEV (reference sequence). CDR3 bases: TGTGCCAGCAGTCGGGACAGGGGGAAAAATGCGGATACGCAGTATTTT. It encodes CASSRDRGKNADTQYF.

V is TRBV7-9 and J is TRBJ2-5; perhaps TRBD2 as D (6 bases). Germline lookup yields CDR1 SEHNR and CDR2 FQNEAQ (reference sequence). With 1 base removed from V and 1 base from J, the gap between germline ends came to 16 bases. The CDR3 has 17 amino acids. The CDR3 region is CASSLDYRGALQETQYF. CDR3 DNA: TGTGCCAGCAGCTTAGATTATCGCGGGGCGCTCCAAGAGACCCAGTACTTC.